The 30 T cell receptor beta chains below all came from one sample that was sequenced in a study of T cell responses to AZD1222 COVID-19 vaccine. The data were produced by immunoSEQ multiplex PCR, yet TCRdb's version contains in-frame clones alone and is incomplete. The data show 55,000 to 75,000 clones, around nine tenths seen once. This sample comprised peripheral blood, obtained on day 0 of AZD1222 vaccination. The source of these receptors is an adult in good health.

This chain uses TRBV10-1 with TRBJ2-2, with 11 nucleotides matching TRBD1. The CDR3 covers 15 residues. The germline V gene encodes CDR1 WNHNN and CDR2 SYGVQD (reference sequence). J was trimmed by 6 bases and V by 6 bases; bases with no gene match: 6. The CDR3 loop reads CASSAPGQGAGELFF. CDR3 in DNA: TGCGCCAGCAGCGCCCCGGGACAGGGGGCCGGGGAGCTGTTTTTT.

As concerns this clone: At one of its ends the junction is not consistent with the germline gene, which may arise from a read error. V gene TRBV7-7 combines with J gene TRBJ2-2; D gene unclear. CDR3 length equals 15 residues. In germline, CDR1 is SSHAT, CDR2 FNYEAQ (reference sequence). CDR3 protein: CASSLELSNTGELFF. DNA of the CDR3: TGTGCTAGCAGCTTAGAACTGTCGAACACCGGGGAGCTGTTTTTT.

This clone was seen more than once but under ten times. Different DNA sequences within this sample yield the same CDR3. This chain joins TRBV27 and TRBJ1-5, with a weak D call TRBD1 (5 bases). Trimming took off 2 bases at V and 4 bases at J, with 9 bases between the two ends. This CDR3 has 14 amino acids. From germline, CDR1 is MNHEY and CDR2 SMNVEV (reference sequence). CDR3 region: CASSLGRGNQPQHF. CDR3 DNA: TGTGCCAGCAGTTTAGGGAGGGGTAATCAGCCCCAGCATTTT.

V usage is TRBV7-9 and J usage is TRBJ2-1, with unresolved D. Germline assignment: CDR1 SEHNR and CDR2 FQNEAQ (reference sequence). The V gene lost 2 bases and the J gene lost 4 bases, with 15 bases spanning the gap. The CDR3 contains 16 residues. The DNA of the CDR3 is TGTGCCAGCAGCTTAAGTTTCAGCGCTTATTACAATGAGCAGTTCTTC. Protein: CASSLSFSAYYNEQFF.

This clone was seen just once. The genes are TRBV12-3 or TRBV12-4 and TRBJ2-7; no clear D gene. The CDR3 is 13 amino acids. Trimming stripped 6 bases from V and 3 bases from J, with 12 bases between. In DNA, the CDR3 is TGTGCCAGCAGCCGCCGAACGGGCTACGAGCAGTACTTC. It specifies CASSRRTGYEQYF.

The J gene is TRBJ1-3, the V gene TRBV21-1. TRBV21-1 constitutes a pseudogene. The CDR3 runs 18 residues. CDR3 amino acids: CASSGGGQQGNTGNTIYF. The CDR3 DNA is TGTGCCAGCAGCGGGGGGGGCCAACAGGGGAATACTGGAAACACCATATATTTT.

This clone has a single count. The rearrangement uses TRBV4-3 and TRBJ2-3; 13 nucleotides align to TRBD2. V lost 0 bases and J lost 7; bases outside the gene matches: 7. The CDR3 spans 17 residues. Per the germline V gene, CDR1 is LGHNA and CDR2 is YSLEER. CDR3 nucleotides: TGCGCCAGCAGCCAAGATCATAGGACTAGCGGGAGTAATACGCAGTATTTT. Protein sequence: CASSQDHRTSGSNTQYF.

CDR3 residues: CASSQAAGGRYEQYF. DNA for the CDR3: TGCGCCAGCAGCCAAGCAGCGGGAGGACGGTACGAGCAGTACTTC. The V and J genes are TRBV4-1 and TRBJ2-7; 9 bases match TRBD2. V was pared by 1 base and J by 4 bases, with 5 bases of the junction left unmatched. Per germline, CDR1 MGHRA and CDR2 YSYEKL. This CDR3 comprises 15 residues.

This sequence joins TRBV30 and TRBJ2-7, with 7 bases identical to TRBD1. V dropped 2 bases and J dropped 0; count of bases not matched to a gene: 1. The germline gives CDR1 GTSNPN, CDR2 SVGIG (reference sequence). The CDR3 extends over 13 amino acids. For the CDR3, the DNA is TGTGCCTGGAGTCGGGACAGCTCCTACGAGCAGTACTTC. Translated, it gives CAWSRDSSYEQYF.

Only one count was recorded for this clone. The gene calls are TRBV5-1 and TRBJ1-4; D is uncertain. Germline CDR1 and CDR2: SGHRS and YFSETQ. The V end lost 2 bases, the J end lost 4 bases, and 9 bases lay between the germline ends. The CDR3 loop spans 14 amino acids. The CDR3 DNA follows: TGCGCCAGCAGCTTTGAAGGAAATAATGAAAAACTGTTTTTT. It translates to CASSFEGNNEKLFF.

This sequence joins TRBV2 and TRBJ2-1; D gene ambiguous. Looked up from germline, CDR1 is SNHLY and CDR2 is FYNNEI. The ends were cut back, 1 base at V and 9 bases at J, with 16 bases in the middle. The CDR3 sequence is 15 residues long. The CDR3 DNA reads TGTGCCAGCAGTGAAGAGGCCATCCTGGGCGGTGAGCAGTTCTTC. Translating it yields CASSEEAILGGEQFF.

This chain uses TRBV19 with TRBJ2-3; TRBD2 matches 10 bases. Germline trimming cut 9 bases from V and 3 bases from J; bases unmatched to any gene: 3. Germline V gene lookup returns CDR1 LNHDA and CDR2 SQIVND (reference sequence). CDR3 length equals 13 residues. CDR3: CASRTSGTDTQYF. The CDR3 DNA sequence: TGTGCCAGCCGGACTAGCGGTACAGATACGCAGTATTTT.

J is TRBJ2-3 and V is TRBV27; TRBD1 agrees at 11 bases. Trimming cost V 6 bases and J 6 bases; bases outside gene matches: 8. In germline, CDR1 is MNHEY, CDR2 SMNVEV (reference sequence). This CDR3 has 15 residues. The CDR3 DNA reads TGTGCCAGCAGCCACGGACAGGGGGCCGTCGATACGCAGTATTTT. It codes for CASSHGQGAVDTQYF.

The CDR3 loop reads CASSAPGFYGYTF. The DNA for the CDR3 is TGTGCCAGCAGTGCCCCAGGGTTCTATGGCTACACCTTC. This chain links TRBV25-1 with TRBJ1-2, with D tentatively TRBD1 (5 bases). There are 13 residues in the CDR3. Germline CDR1 MGHDK, CDR2 SYGVNS. V dropped 4 bases and J dropped 4 bases, with 10 bases sitting between them.

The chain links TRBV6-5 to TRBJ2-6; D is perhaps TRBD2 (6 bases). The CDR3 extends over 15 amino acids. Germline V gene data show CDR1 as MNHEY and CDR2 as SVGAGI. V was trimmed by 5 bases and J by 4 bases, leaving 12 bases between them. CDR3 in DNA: TGTGCCAGCAGTCTGGAGGGGCCCGGGGCCAACGTCCTGACTTTC. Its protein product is CASSLEGPGANVLTF.

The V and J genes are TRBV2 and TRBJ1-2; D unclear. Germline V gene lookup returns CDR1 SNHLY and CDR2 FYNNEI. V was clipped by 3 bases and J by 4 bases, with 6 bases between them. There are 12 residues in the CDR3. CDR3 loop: CASSERAYGYTF. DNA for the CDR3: TGTGCCAGCAGTGAGAGGGCCTATGGCTACACCTTC. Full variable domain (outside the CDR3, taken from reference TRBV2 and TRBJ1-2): EPEVTQTPSHQVTQMGQEVILRCVPISNHLYFYWYRQILGQKVEFLVSFYNNEISEKSEIFDDQFSVERPDGSNFTLKIRSTKLEDSAMYFCASSERAYGYTFGSGTRLTVV.

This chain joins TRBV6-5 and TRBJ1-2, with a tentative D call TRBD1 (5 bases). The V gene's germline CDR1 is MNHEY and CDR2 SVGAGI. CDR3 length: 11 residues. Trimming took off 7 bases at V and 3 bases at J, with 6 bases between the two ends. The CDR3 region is CASTGDYGYTF. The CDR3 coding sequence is TGTGCCAGCACGGGGGACTATGGCTACACCTTC.

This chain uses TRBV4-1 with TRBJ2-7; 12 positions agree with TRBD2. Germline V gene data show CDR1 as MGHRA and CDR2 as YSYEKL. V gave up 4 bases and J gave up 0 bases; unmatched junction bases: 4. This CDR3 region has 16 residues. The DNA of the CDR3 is TGCGCCAGCAGCCCCGGGACTAGCGGGTTCTCCTACGAGCAGTACTTC. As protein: CASSPGTSGFSYEQYF.

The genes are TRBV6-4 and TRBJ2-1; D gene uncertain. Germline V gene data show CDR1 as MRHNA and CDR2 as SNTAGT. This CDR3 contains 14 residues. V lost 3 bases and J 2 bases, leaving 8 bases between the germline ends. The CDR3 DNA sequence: TGTGCCAGCAGTGAATCGGACCCCTACAATGAGCAGTTCTTC. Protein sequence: CASSESDPYNEQFF.

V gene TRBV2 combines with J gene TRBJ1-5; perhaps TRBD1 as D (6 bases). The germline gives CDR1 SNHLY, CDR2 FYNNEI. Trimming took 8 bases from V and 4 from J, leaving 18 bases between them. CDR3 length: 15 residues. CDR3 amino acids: CASGRGSQGNQPQHF. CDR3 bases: TGTGCCAGCGGCCGGGGCTCTCAGGGGAATCAGCCCCAGCATTTT.

CDR3 protein: CASSLTPEAYGYTF. The CDR3 DNA is TGCGCCAGCAGCTTGACGCCCGAAGCCTATGGCTACACCTTC. V usage is TRBV5-1 and J usage is TRBJ1-2; the D is unclear. Germline V lookup: CDR1 SGHRS, CDR2 YFSETQ. V shed 1 base and J shed 4 bases, with 11 bases lying between them. CDR3 size: 14 residues.

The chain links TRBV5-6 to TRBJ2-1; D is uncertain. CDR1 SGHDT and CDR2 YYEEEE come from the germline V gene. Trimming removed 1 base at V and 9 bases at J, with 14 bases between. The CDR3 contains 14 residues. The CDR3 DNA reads TGTGCCAGCAGCTTGTTTGCAGTCGTCGGTGAGCAGTTCTTC. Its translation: CASSLFAVVGEQFF.

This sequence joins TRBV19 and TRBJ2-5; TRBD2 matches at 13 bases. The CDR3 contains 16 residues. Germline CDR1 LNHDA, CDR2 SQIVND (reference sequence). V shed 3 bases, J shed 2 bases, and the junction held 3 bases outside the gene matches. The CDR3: CASSMGLAGPQETQYF. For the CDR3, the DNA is TGTGCCAGTAGTATGGGACTAGCGGGACCACAAGAGACCCAGTACTTC.

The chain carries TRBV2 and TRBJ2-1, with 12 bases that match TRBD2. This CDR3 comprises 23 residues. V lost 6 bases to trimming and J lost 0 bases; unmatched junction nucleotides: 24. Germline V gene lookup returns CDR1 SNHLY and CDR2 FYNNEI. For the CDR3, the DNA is TGTGCCAGCAGGCCGGTGGGCCGGGTCCAGGGACTAGCGGGCGACAACTCCTACAATGAGCAGTTCTTC. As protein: CASRPVGRVQGLAGDNSYNEQFF.

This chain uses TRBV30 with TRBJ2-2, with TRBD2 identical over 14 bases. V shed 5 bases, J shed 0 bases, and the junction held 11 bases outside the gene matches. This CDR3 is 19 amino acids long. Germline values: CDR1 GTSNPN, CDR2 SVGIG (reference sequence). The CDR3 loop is CAWGRLRTSGRTNTGELFF. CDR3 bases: TGTGCCTGGGGCAGACTGAGGACTAGCGGGAGGACGAACACCGGGGAGCTGTTTTTT.

CDR3 DNA sequence: TGCGCCAGCAGCCCCCGGGTGGCTAGCGGGTGGAATGAGCAGTTCTTC. It is translated as CASSPRVASGWNEQFF. V and J are TRBV4-1 and TRBJ2-1; 8 positions match TRBD2. The V gene end was trimmed by 4 bases and the J gene end by 7 bases; junction bases not matched to a gene: 12. There are 16 residues in the CDR3. CDR1 MGHRA and CDR2 YSYEKL come from the germline V gene.

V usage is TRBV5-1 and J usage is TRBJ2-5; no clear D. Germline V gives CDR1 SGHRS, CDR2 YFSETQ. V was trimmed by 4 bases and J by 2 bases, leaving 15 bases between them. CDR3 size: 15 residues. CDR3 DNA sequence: TGCGCCAGCAGCCTATCACAGATCAATCAAGAGACCCAGTACTTC. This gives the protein CASSLSQINQETQYF.

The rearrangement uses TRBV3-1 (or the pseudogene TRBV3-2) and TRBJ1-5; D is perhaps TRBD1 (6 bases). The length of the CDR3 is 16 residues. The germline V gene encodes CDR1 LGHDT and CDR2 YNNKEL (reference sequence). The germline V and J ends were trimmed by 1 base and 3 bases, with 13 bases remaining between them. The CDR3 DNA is TGTGCCAGCAGCCAAGCGGGGGGCAGACCCAATCAGCCCCAGCATTTT. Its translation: CASSQAGGRPNQPQHF.

This CDR3 reads CATRGVGTAYNEQFF. Written as DNA, the CDR3 is TGTGCCACCAGGGGGGTCGGGACTGCCTACAATGAGCAGTTCTTC. V usage is TRBV24-1 and J usage is TRBJ2-1, with TRBD2 as a possible D gene (6 bases). The germline V and J ends were trimmed by 7 bases and 2 bases, with 14 bases remaining between them. Germline V gene sequence: CDR1 KGHDR, CDR2 SFDVKD. This CDR3 comprises 15 residues.

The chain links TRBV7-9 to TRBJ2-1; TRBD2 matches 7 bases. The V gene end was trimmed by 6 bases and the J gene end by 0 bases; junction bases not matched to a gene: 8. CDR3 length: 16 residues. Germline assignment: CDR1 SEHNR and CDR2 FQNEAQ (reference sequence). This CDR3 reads CASRGGTSDSYNEQFF. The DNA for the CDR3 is TGTGCCAGCAGGGGAGGGACTTCTGACTCCTACAATGAGCAGTTCTTC.